The clone carrying this T cell receptor beta chain was observed a few times. The data were taken from a study of T cells in Graves' hyperthyroidism and ophthalmopathy. Amplified TCR beta CDR3 regions came from RNA transcripts. During a first-round RT-PCR of the TCR CDR3, the HTBI primer set was used. TCRdb reprocessed the multiplex PCR reads with MiXCR, giving one entry per CDR3 protein. The sample includes hundreds of thousands of distinct CDR3 sequences, roughly 13% of them seen just once. This CDR3 region has 12 residues. Germline V gene data show CDR1 as LGHDT and CDR2 as YNNKEL (reference sequence). The V gene lost 2 bases and the J gene lost 7 bases, with 5 bases spanning the gap.

Sequencing was performed on blood. The source is a woman aged 25 to 39 with Graves' hyperthyroidism. V is TRBV3-1 and J is TRBJ1-4; tentatively, D is TRBD1 (5 bases). CDR3 in amino acids: CASSQRGEKLFF. CDR3 in DNA: TGTGCCAGCAGCCAAAGGGGTGAAAAACTGTTTTTT.